These T cell receptor beta chains were read from a single sample in a study of blood T cell repertoires in COVID-19. Sequencing used immunoSEQ multiplex PCR; TCRdb keeps in-frame clones, though not all of them. This sample carries 250,000 or so clones, less than 85% of them seen once, and the ten largest clones take under 2%. Sequencing was done on a sample of PBMCs or T cells enriched from blood (not recorded which). The receptors were gathered from a man aged 55 to 70 who had recovered from COVID-19. Both conserved end residues are part of each CDR3. The D gene is left open where the match is weak. Clone sizes are given selectively: once, few, many, or a class where the clone is expanded.

TRBV7-6,NA,TRBJ2-1,16,NA,TGTGCCAGCAGCCCCACACCCATGTCCTCCTACAATGAGCAGTTCTTC,CASSPTPMSSYNEQFF
TRBV29-1,NA,TRBJ1-1,13,TRBD1,TGCAGCGTCGTTCTCAGGGGGAGCACTGAAGCTTTCTTT,CSVVLRGSTEAFF
TRBV3-1/TRBV3-2,NA,TRBJ1-2,14,TRBD1,TGTGCCAGCAGCCAACCTGACAGGGGGCTTGGCTACACCTTC,CASSQPDRGLGYTF
TRBV5-5,NA,TRBJ2-7,12,TRBD1,TGTGCCAGCAGCTTCACAGGGGACGAGCAGTACTTC,CASSFTGDEQYF
TRBV2,once,TRBJ1-1,13,NA,TGTGCCAGCAGTGAAGAAGGGCGGGAGGGAGCTTTCTTT,CASSEEGREGAFF
TRBV23-1,once,TRBJ1-5,19,NA,TGCGCCAGCAGTCCAGGACAGAAAGATAGGCAATATAGCAATCAGCCCCAGCATTTT,CASSPGQKDRQYSNQPQHF
TRBV11-3,NA,TRBJ2-1,16,TRBD1,TGTGCCAGCAGCCCGACAGGGGGACACCTCTACAATGAGCAGTTCTTC,CASSPTGGHLYNEQFF
TRBV6-5,NA,TRBJ1-1,14,NA,TGTGCCAGCAGTCCCTTCCAACCCGGGACTGAAGCTTTCTTT,CASSPFQPGTEAFF
TRBV2,NA,TRBJ1-1,15,TRBD1,TGTGCCAGCAGTCGGACAGGGGGGTTGAGCACTGAAGCTTTCTTT,CASSRTGGLSTEAFF
TRBV19,NA,TRBJ1-2,13,NA,TGTGCCAGTAGTACCCCGACAGTTTATGGCTACACCTTC,CASSTPTVYGYTF
TRBV19,NA,TRBJ1-1,16,TRBD1,TGTGCCAGTAGTGGTAGGGACAGGGGCCCCAACACTGAAGCTTTCTTT,CASSGRDRGPNTEAFF
TRBV7-2,NA,TRBJ1-6,15,NA,TGTGCCAGCAGCGTACAGGGCGTCGGAAATTCACCCCTCCACTTT,CASSVQGVGNSPLHF
TRBV5-5,once,TRBJ2-3,16,TRBD1,TGTGCCAGCACCTGGAGTACGGGACAGGGGTCAGATACGCAGTATTTT,CASTWSTGQGSDTQYF
TRBV19,NA,TRBJ1-2,15,TRBD1,TGTGCCAGTAGTGTCCCCGGGACAGGGAGGTATGGCTACACCTTC,CASSVPGTGRYGYTF
TRBV7-2,NA,TRBJ1-6,15,NA,TGTGCCAGCAGCGTTACCCGGGACACCGTTTCACCCCTCCACTTT,CASSVTRDTVSPLHF
TRBV10-2,NA,TRBJ1-2,14,NA,TGCGCCAGCAGTGAGTCGGGCAGTAACTATGGCTACACCTTC,CASSESGSNYGYTF
TRBV7-9,NA,TRBJ1-2,13,NA,TGTGCCAGCAGCGAAGACAGGAGTTCTGGCTACACCTTC,CASSEDRSSGYTF
TRBV7-2,NA,TRBJ1-5,14,NA,TGTGCCAGCAGCCGCGGACTGTACAATCAGCCCCAGCATTTT,CASSRGLYNQPQHF
TRBV11-3,NA,TRBJ2-3,11,NA,TGTGCCAGCAGCTCGGGAGATACGCAGTATTTT,CASSSGDTQYF
TRBV5-1,once,TRBJ2-5,15,NA,TGCGCCAGCTCCCGTTGGGGGGGGGCCGAGGAGACCCAGTACTTC,CASSRWGGAEETQYF
TRBV7-9,NA,TRBJ1-4,15,TRBD1,TGTGCCAGCAGCTTATCAGGGGGCCAAGGAGATAAACTGTTTTTT,CASSLSGGQGDKLFF
TRBV2,NA,TRBJ2-1,13,NA,TGTGCCAGCTCCCTGACAGGATTCAATGAGCAGTTCTTC,CASSLTGFNEQFF
TRBV9,NA,TRBJ2-1,13,TRBD2,TGTGCCAGCAGTGCGGGGGTCTACAATGAGCAGTTCTTC,CASSAGVYNEQFF
TRBV6-5,NA,TRBJ1-1,15,TRBD1,TGTGCCAGCAGTTACATAGGACAGGGGGCGACGAAAGCTTTCTTT,CASSYIGQGATKAFF
TRBV9,NA,TRBJ1-4,14,TRBD1,TGTGCCAGCAGCGAACAGGGGTTGGCTGAAAAACTGTTTTTT,CASSEQGLAEKLFF
TRBV18,NA,TRBJ2-5,14,NA,TGTGCCAGCTCACCCGCACTAGGGAAAGAGACCCAGTACTTC,CASSPALGKETQYF
TRBV7-7,NA,TRBJ2-2,15,TRBD1,TGTGCTAGCAGCAAGGACAGGGCGAACACCGGGGAGCTGTTTTTT,CASSKDRANTGELFF
TRBV3-1/TRBV3-2,NA,TRBJ1-1,12,NA,TGTGCCAGCAGCCATTTGTCGGGTGAAGCTTTCTTT,CASSHLSGEAFF
TRBV10-3,few,TRBJ2-2,14,NA,TGTGCCATCAGTGAGGTTCAGTACACCGGGGAGCTGTTTTTT,CAISEVQYTGELFF
TRBV15,NA,TRBJ2-7,16,TRBD2,TGTGCCACCAGCAGAGGCTCGGGGAGGGGTACCTACGAGCAGTACTTC,CATSRGSGRGTYEQYF
TRBV19,NA,TRBJ1-3,14,NA,TGTGCCAGTAGTTTTTCAGTCTCTGGAAACACCATATATTTT,CASSFSVSGNTIYF
TRBV5-6,NA,TRBJ2-3,17,TRBD2,TGTGCCAGCAGCCTACTAGGTGCTAGCGGGGGGCGAGATACGCAGTATTTT,CASSLLGASGGRDTQYF
TRBV29-1,NA,TRBJ2-1,15,NA,TGCAGCGTTGAAGGGACAGAGAGCTCCTACAATGAGCAGTTCTTC,CSVEGTESSYNEQFF
TRBV19,few,TRBJ1-3,15,NA,TGTGCCAGTAGTATCAACAGTAACTCTGGAAACACCATATATTTT,CASSINSNSGNTIYF
TRBV11-3,few,TRBJ1-1,14,NA,TGTGCCAGCAGCTTAGTCGGGGGGGGCACTGAAGCTTTCTTT,CASSLVGGGTEAFF
TRBV25-1,NA,TRBJ1-4,15,TRBD1,TGTGCCAGCAGTTTCGGACAGGCAATCAATGAAAAACTGTTTTTT,CASSFGQAINEKLFF
TRBV5-6,many,TRBJ1-2,15,NA,TGTGCCAGCAGCGGGTCCCCAGACAGAAACTATGGCTACACCTTC,CASSGSPDRNYGYTF
TRBV21-1,once,TRBJ2-2,15,NA,TGTGCCAGCAGCCCAGGACAGGGAGGCACCGGGGAGCTGTTTTTT,CASSPGQGGTGELFF
TRBV5-4,NA,TRBJ1-4,14,NA,TGTGCCAGCAGCTTCTCAGGGGTTCAGGAAAAACTGTTTTTT,CASSFSGVQEKLFF
TRBV28,NA,TRBJ2-7,14,NA,TGTGCCAGCAGACCCCAGGGGGGCGCGTACGAGCAGTACTTC,CASRPQGGAYEQYF
TRBV7-2,NA,TRBJ1-6,14,TRBD1,TGTGCCAGCAGCTGGACAGGGCAGCAAACACCCCTCCACTTT,CASSWTGQQTPLHF
TRBV19,once,TRBJ1-3,15,TRBD1,TGTGCCAGTAAGCCGTGGGACAGCTCTGGAAACACCATATATTTT,CASKPWDSSGNTIYF
TRBV27,NA,TRBJ2-5,14,NA,TGTGCCAGCAACCCTGGGACTCGGTTTGGGACCCAGTACTTC,CASNPGTRFGTQYF
TRBV7-2,NA,TRBJ2-2,19,TRBD2,TGTGCCAGCAGCTCGACTAGCGCGCGGGACTTAGCCGACACCGGGGAGCTGTTTTTT,CASSSTSARDLADTGELFF
TRBV13,NA,TRBJ2-1,15,NA,TGTGCCAGCAGCTTTTACAGGAGCTCCTACAATGAGCAGTTCTTC,CASSFYRSSYNEQFF
TRBV3-1/TRBV3-2,NA,TRBJ2-4,18,TRBD2,TGTGCCAGCAGCCATCCGGACACGACTAGCGGCGGAGAAAACATTCAGTACTTC,CASSHPDTTSGGENIQYF
TRBV30,once,TRBJ2-5,15,NA,TGTGCCTGGAGTGCTCGTCTAGCCTACCAAGAGACCCAGTACTTC,CAWSARLAYQETQYF
TRBV5-1,NA,TRBJ2-5,14,TRBD2,TGCGCCAGCAGCTTAGGCGGGGGCCAAGAGACCCAGTACTTC,CASSLGGGQETQYF